This T cell receptor (beta chain) was recovered during a study of cytomegalovirus exposure and HLA in healthy donors. Turning to this clone: Its antigen is not known.

PCR primers comprised 60 Vbeta and 13 Jbeta primers. Sequencing was performed with immunoSEQ multiplex PCR; in TCRdb, only in-frame clones are kept and a portion is missing. There are around 160,000 clones in the sample; about three quarters occur only once, and approximately 2.9% lies in the top ten. Study-level points and caveats: Immune exposure information comprised only CMV serostatus.

This TCR was sampled from a woman in her thirties or forties in good health and CMV-seropositive. Sequenced input: PBMCs.

The CDR3 spells CAWKQGRDYGYTF. As DNA, the CDR3 is TGTGCCTGGAAACAGGGGCGCGACTATGGCTACACCTTC. The chain employs TRBV30 and TRBJ1-2; 7 positions match TRBD1. V shed 4 bases and J 3 bases; nucleotides not matched to a gene: 5. This CDR3 has 13 residues. Germline-derived CDR1 and CDR2 are GTSNPN and SVGIG (reference sequence).